The 17 T cell receptor beta chains presented below share a single source sample, sequenced in a study of CD8 T cells in ankylosing spondylitis. TCRdb passed the 5' RACE reads through MiXCR, listing each CDR3 protein once. In the table there are roughly 450,000 distinct CDR3 sequences, about 24% of which are singletons. General observations from the study: Blood from ankylosing spondylitis patients appeared to carry a characteristic roughly 8-variant TCR beta motif.

No antigens are known for them. Material for sequencing was blood, either unsorted or a sorted T cell fraction (not recorded which). These receptors all come from a male donor with ankylosing spondylitis.

The J gene is TRBJ2-7, the V gene TRBV5-5; TRBD1 is a possible D gene (5 bases). Germline V gives CDR1 SGHKS, CDR2 YYEKEE (reference sequence). Between the trimmed V and J ends, which lost 5 bases and 2 bases, there was a span of 11 bases. The length of the CDR3 is 13 residues. CDR3 protein: CASRKTATYEQYV. CDR3 bases: TGTGCCAGCAGAAAGACAGCGACCTACGAGCAGTACGTC.

Of note for this clonotype: One end of the junction varies from germline; a read error may be responsible. The chain combines TRBV5-1 with TRBJ1-2; 8 nucleotides align to TRBD1. This CDR3 contains 12 residues. The V gene's germline CDR1 is SGHRS and CDR2 YFSETQ. The CDR3 reads CASSLKGTGDFF. For the CDR3, the DNA is TGCGCCAGCAGCTTGAAGGGGACAGGAGACTTCTTC.

The chain employs TRBV5-4 and TRBJ2-7; D unresolved. Trimming cost V 1 base and J 5 bases, with 7 bases left between them. From germline, CDR1 is SGHNT and CDR2 YYREEE (reference sequence). The CDR3 runs to 12 residues. This CDR3 reads CASSLQGNEQYF. The CDR3 DNA reads as TGTGCCAGCAGCTTGCAAGGGAACGAGCAGTACTTC.

The rearrangement joins TRBV29-1 to TRBJ2-1, with 16 bases that match TRBD2. The CDR3 contains 17 residues. The trim removed 5 bases at V and 2 bases at J, leaving 6 bases unmatched. Looked up from germline, CDR1 is SQVTM and CDR2 is ANQGSEA. The CDR3 coding sequence is TGCAGCGTTCCGGGACTAGCGGGAGGGCCAACCTACAATGAGCAGTTCTTC. It yields the protein CSVPGLAGGPTYNEQFF.

The chain is built from TRBV27 and TRBJ1-4, with D maybe TRBD1 (5 bases). The V and J ends lost 4 bases and 3 bases respectively, with 15 bases between them. This CDR3 is 16 amino acids long. CDR1 is MNHEY and CDR2 is SMNVEV in the germline V gene (reference sequence). The CDR3 DNA is TGTGCCAGCAGTTCTCCAGGGAGATCGGCTAATGAAAAACTGTTTTTT. Translation gives CASSSPGRSANEKLFF.

This clonotype was counted at least ten times. This rearrangement joins TRBV4-1 to TRBJ2-1; 9 bases match TRBD2. Germline-derived CDR1 and CDR2 are MGHRA and YSYEKL. CDR3 length equals 17 residues. V lost 0 bases, J lost 7 bases, and 10 bases stayed unmatched. CDR3 in DNA: TGCGCCAGCAGCCAAGAACCCCGGCTAGCGGGGTCGAATGAGCAGTTCTTC. Its protein product is CASSQEPRLAGSNEQFF.

J is TRBJ1-4 and V is TRBV20-1; D gene unclear. There are 17 residues in the CDR3. V was clipped by 6 bases and J by 0 bases, with 20 bases between them. Germline V gene data show CDR1 as DFQATT and CDR2 as SNEGSKA (reference sequence). This CDR3 is CSAPGQAGTATNEKLFF. The DNA for the CDR3 is TGCAGTGCCCCTGGGCAGGCCGGCACCGCAACTAATGAAAAACTGTTTTTT.

In DNA form, the CDR3 reads TGTGCCAGCAGCCAAAGGGTCCTGTACGAGCAGTACTTC. It is translated as CASSQRVLYEQYF. The V and J genes are TRBV7-2 and TRBJ2-7; D gene ambiguous. CDR1 SGHTA and CDR2 FQGNSA come from the germline V gene. V was trimmed by 5 bases and J by 4 bases, leaving 12 bases between them. The CDR3 runs 13 residues.

This clonotype was observed a few times. The V call is TRBV7-9, the J call TRBJ2-1; D gene ambiguous. The V gene lost 4 bases and the J gene lost 1 base, with 14 bases spanning the gap. The CDR3 length is 16 residues. Germline CDR1 is SEHNR and CDR2 is FQNEAQ (reference sequence). The chain's CDR3 is CASSSARGMSYNEQFF. In nucleotides, the CDR3 is TGTGCCAGCAGCTCAGCAAGAGGAATGTCCTACAATGAGCAGTTCTTC.

This clonotype was counted only a few times. The rearrangement links TRBV5-1 to TRBJ1-2; D might be TRBD1 (6 bases). The CDR3 has 13 residues. The ends were cut back, 0 bases at V and 8 bases at J, with 11 bases in the middle. Germline V CDR1 and CDR2: SGHRS, YFSETQ. In DNA, the CDR3 is TGCGCCAGCAGCTTGGACAGGGATAGCGGCTACACCTTC. Encoded protein: CASSLDRDSGYTF. The whole variable domain, filled in from reference TRBV5-1 and TRBJ1-2, reads KAGVTQTPRYLIKTRGQQVTLSCSPISGHRSVSWYQQTPGQGLQFLFEYFSETQRNKGNFPGRFSGRQFSNSRSEMNVSTLELGDSALYLCASSLDRDSGYTFGSGTRLTVV.

V and J are TRBV18 and TRBJ2-3, with 8 bases fitting TRBD2. Germline-derived CDR1 and CDR2 are KGHSH and LQKENI. Losses at the gene ends were 3 bases for V and 2 bases for J; bases not matched to a gene: 10. The CDR3 runs to 17 residues. As DNA, the CDR3 is TGTGCCAGCTCACCCCTGGGTAGCGGGGACCCCACAGATACGCAGTATTTT. Its translation is CASSPLGSGDPTDTQYF.

V and J are TRBV7-6 and TRBJ1-1, with no clear D. The V gene lost 3 bases and the J gene lost 6 bases, with 8 bases spanning the gap. There are 12 residues in the CDR3. The germline gives CDR1 SGHVS, CDR2 FNYEAQ. CDR3 sequence: CASSFNSAEAFF. CDR3 sequence (DNA): TGTGCCAGCAGCTTCAACAGCGCTGAAGCTTTCTTT. Drawing the rest from reference TRBV7-6 and TRBJ1-1, the complete variable domain is GAGVSQSPRYKVTKRGQDVALRCDPISGHVSLYWYRQALGQGPEFLTYFNYEAQQDKSGLPNDRFSAERPEGSISTLTIQRTEQRDSAMYRCASSFNSAEAFFGQGTRLTVV.

In this sample, this clonotype turned up a few times. This chain links TRBV20-1 with TRBJ2-1, with 9 positions matching TRBD2. CDR3 length: 14 residues. With V trimmed by 4 bases and J by 4 bases, 5 bases remained unmatched. Germline CDR1 is DFQATT and CDR2 is SNEGSKA (reference sequence). CDR3: CSATETSGYNEQFF. CDR3 nucleotide sequence: TGCAGTGCTACTGAGACTAGCGGATACAATGAGCAGTTCTTC.

Comment on this clonotype: The junction shows a germline mismatch at one end, possibly a read error. The rearrangement uses TRBV7-9 and TRBJ2-3; D unclear. This CDR3 contains 16 residues. Germline CDR1 reads SEHNR; CDR2 reads FQNEAQ (reference sequence). The CDR3 sequence is CASSLLGSLSTDTQDF. Written as DNA, the CDR3 is TGTGCCAGCAGCCTGCTTGGATCACTCAGCACAGATACGCAGGATTTT.

The CDR3: CASSLGLIQGGADTQYF. CDR3 in DNA: TGTGCCAGCAGCTTAGGCCTAATACAGGGCGGGGCAGATACGCAGTATTTT. V gene TRBV13 combines with J gene TRBJ2-3; perhaps D is TRBD1 or TRBD2 (6 bases each). V was shortened by 0 bases and J by 4 bases, with 17 bases between the two germline ends. The length of the CDR3 is 17 residues. CDR1 is PRHDT, CDR2 FYEKMQ, per germline (reference sequence). Supplemented by reference TRBV13 and TRBJ2-3, the full variable domain reads AAGVIQSPRHLIKEKRETATLKCYPIPRHDTVYWYQQGPGQDPQFLISFYEKMQSDKGSIPDRFSAQQFSDYHSELNMSSLELGDSALYFCASSLGLIQGGADTQYFGPGTRLTVL.

The gene calls are TRBV20-1 and TRBJ2-5; TRBD1 agrees at 9 bases. CDR1 is DFQATT, CDR2 SNEGSKA, per germline (reference sequence). V dropped 6 bases and J dropped 5; count of bases not matched to a gene: 13. CDR3 length: 15 residues. CDR3 amino acids: CSAIRDDRGIETQYF. CDR3 bases: TGCAGTGCCATCCGGGACGACAGGGGGATCGAGACCCAGTACTTC.

This chain uses TRBV20-1 with TRBJ2-3, with 10 bases that match TRBD1. The CDR3 is 14 amino acids. V dropped 6 bases and J dropped 5; count of bases not matched to a gene: 8. CDR1 DFQATT and CDR2 SNEGSKA come from the germline V gene (reference sequence). The CDR3 loop is CSASGQGVGDTQYF. The CDR3 nucleotides are TGCAGTGCCAGTGGACAGGGGGTGGGAGATACGCAGTATTTT.